What follows describes a single TCR beta chain. This entry belongs to a study of blood T cell repertoires in COVID-19. Study details: Both acute and convalescent COVID-19 samples were obtained from the United States, Italy and Spain.

Only in-frame clones appear in the TCRdb table, and some are missing; sequencing was by immunoSEQ multiplex PCR. Of some 160,000 clones in the sample, around 79% were seen once. Deletions cut 1 base from V and 12 bases from J, with 13 bases between. CDR1 LNHDA and CDR2 SQIVND come from the germline V gene (reference sequence). This CDR3 is built from 13 residues. Sample: peripheral blood. The receptor was isolated from a man aged 50 to 59 with active or convalescent COVID-19. The chain recombines TRBV19 with TRBJ2-1; D is possibly TRBD2 (6 bases). The CDR3 nucleotides are TGTGCCAGTAGTATAGGCGGGACCGTAGGGCAGTTCTTC. Translating it yields CASSIGGTVGQFF.